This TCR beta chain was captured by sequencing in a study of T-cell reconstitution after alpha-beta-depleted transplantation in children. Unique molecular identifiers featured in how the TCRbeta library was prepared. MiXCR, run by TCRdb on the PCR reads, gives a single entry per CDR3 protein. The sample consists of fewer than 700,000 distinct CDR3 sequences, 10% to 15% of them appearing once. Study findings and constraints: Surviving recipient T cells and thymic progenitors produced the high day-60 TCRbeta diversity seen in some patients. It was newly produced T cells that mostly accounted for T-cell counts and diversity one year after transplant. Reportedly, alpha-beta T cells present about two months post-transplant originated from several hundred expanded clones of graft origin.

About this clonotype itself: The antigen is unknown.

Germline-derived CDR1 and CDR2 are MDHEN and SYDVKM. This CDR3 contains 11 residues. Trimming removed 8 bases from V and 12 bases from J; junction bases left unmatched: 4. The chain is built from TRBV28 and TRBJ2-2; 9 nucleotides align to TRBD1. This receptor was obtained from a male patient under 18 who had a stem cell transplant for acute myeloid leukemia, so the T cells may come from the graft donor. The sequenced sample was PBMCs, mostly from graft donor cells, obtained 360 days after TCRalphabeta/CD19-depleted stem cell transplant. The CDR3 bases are TGTGCCAGCGGGGGGACAGGGAAGCTGTTTTTT. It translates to CASGGTGKLFF.